This T cell receptor (beta chain) derives from a study of cytomegalovirus exposure and HLA in healthy donors. Primers for the PCR totalled 60 Vbeta and 13 Jbeta. How the authors handled the data: Among the unique TCR beta chains that a later analysis counted, some 73 million in all, 10 million to 13 million were shared. Some clones are missing from TCRdb's copy, which holds only in-frame ones; the method was immunoSEQ multiplex PCR. V and J calls and clone size are as listed in that table; D and trimming were resolved from the DNA. Of more than 120,000 clones in the sample, approximately 79% were seen once. Study results and limitations: A later analysis reported that several of the most significant clusters appeared to be linked to common viral pathogens, among them Epstein-Barr virus. It was approximately 150 TCR beta chains that were listed as cytomegalovirus-associated. Later, TCR association rates were found to vary by HLA locus, highest for DRB1 and lowest for HLA-C.

In regard to this clone: The antigen is undetermined.

Germline V lookup: CDR1 MGHRA, CDR2 YSYEKL. V lost 2 bases to trimming and J lost 1 base; unmatched junction nucleotides: 10. The CDR3 totals 18 residues. Sequencing was carried out using PBMCs. This receptor was taken from a woman aged 30 to 39 in good health and CMV-seronegative. The gene calls are TRBV4-1 and TRBJ1-3; 8 positions agree with TRBD1. The CDR3 protein is CASSQRTGTIKSGNTIYF. In DNA form, the CDR3 reads TGCGCCAGCAGCCAAAGGACAGGGACCATAAAATCTGGAAACACCATATATTTT.